This T cell receptor (beta chain) stems from a study of identifying expanded T cells in peripheral blood. A note on this clone: The antigen is unknown.

Study-level points and caveats: Variance in clone template counts between roughly 2-week samples significantly increased with total template count across all healthy donors. Differentially abundant clones: around 1.2 between replicates, approximately 16 at around 14 days, around 19 at four.

The CDR3 loop spans 14 amino acids. The germline gives CDR1 WNHNN, CDR2 SYGVQD (reference sequence). V was clipped by 8 bases and J by 4 bases; unmatched bases: 7. No infections or other immune events were documented during collection. Libraries were prepared by immunoSEQ multiplex PCR; TCRdb keeps only in-frame clonotypes and omits some of them. The sample has around 130,000 clones, 70% to 90% seen once. This clonotype was sampled from a person aged 18 to 70 in good health. The sequenced sample consisted of blood. V is TRBV10-1 and J is TRBJ2-5; 10 bases map to TRBD2. CDR3 loop: CASAASGRGETQYF. The DNA of the CDR3 is TGCGCCAGCGCTGCTAGCGGGAGAGGAGAGACCCAGTACTTC.